The 11 T cell receptor beta chains reported below all come from one sample, sequenced in a study of blood T cell repertoires in COVID-19 (TCRdb year 2020). Library generation was performed with the immunoSEQ multiplex PCR assay. TCRdb provides this immuneACCESS table in a form limited to in-frame rearrangements. Some clones are lacking; in checked studies, under half of them reflect an unresolved V gene, and why the rest are absent is not known. The sample data list some 100,000 clones, and roughly nine tenths of these were observed just once. The ten largest clones add up to about 6.9% of the sample. Sequenced input: peripheral blood. The receptors originated from a man aged 25 to 40 in a cohort sampled during active COVID-19.

The J gene is TRBJ1-6, the V gene TRBV7-2; D not resolved. From germline, CDR1 is SGHTA and CDR2 FQGNSA. CDR3 length: 14 residues. Deletions cut 5 bases from V and 5 bases from J, with 10 bases between. The chain's CDR3 is CASSAKRNNSPLHF. CDR3 sequence (DNA): TGTGCCAGCAGCGCGAAGAGGAATAATTCACCCCTCCACTTT.

This rearrangement joins TRBV11-2 to TRBJ2-3; no clear D gene. Germline V gives CDR1 SGHAT, CDR2 FQNNGV. This CDR3 contains 13 residues. V shed 7 bases and J shed 5 bases, with 13 bases lying between them. The chain's CDR3 is CASNLVIQDTQYF. The CDR3, as DNA: TGTGCCAGCAACCTAGTAATTCAAGATACGCAGTATTTT.

This sequence joins TRBV6-5 and TRBJ2-3; the match to TRBD2 covers 7 bases. V shed 2 bases and J 2 bases; nucleotides not matched to a gene: 7. CDR1 is MNHEY, CDR2 SVGAGI, per germline. This CDR3 spans 16 amino acids. The CDR3 protein is CASSYEGGGLTDTQYF. For the CDR3, the DNA is TGTGCCAGCAGTTACGAGGGCGGGGGACTCACAGATACGCAGTATTTT.

The chain combines TRBV3-1 (or the pseudogene TRBV3-2) with TRBJ1-4; D gene uncertain. The V end lost 0 bases, the J end lost 0 bases, and 5 bases lay between the germline ends. Germline V gives CDR1 LGHDT, CDR2 YNNKEL (reference sequence). This CDR3 has 15 amino acids. In DNA form, the CDR3 reads TGTGCCAGCAGCCAAGATCTAGCAACTAATGAAAAACTGTTTTTT. Translation: CASSQDLATNEKLFF.

V is TRBV6-6 and J is TRBJ1-5; a possible D gene is TRBD1 (5 bases). V lost 7 bases to trimming and J lost 4 bases, with 17 bases between them. CDR3 size: 15 residues. Germline CDR1 is MNHNY and CDR2 is SVGAGI (reference sequence). The CDR3 DNA reads TGTGCCAGCACCCACGCCAGGGATTTAAATCAGCCCCAGCATTTT. Its translation: CASTHARDLNQPQHF.

The chain is built from TRBV7-9 and TRBJ2-2; a possible D gene is TRBD1 (6 bases). Trimming removed 0 bases at V and 6 bases at J, with 11 bases between. This CDR3 region has 15 residues. Germline V lookup: CDR1 SEHNR, CDR2 FQNEAQ (reference sequence). This CDR3 is CASSLAYQGSGELFF. The DNA of the CDR3 is TGTGCCAGCAGCTTAGCATACCAGGGGTCCGGGGAGCTGTTTTTT. The variable domain in full, with the rest retrieved from reference TRBV7-9 and TRBJ2-2, is DTGVSQNPRHKITKRGQNVTFRCDPISEHNRLYWYRQTLGQGPEFLTYFQNEAQLEKSRLLSDRFSAERPKGSFSTLEIQRTEQGDSAMYLCASSLAYQGSGELFFGEGSRLTVL.

The chain carries TRBV2 and TRBJ1-5, with D possibly matching TRBD1 (6 bases). With 7 bases removed from V and 2 bases from J, the gap between germline ends came to 18 bases. This CDR3 has 16 amino acids. Germline lookup yields CDR1 SNHLY and CDR2 FYNNEI. CDR3 sequence reads: CASTPGGRDGNQPQHF. In nucleotides, the CDR3 is TGTGCCAGCACCCCGGGGGGCCGTGATGGCAATCAGCCCCAGCATTTT.

The chain recombines TRBV27 with TRBJ2-7, with a possible D match to TRBD2 (6 bases). CDR1 and CDR2 from the germline V gene are MNHEY and SMNVEV (reference sequence). V lost 2 bases and J 4 bases, leaving 12 bases between the germline ends. This CDR3 is built from 14 residues. CDR3 sequence (DNA): TGTGCCAGCAGTTTAGTAGCAGGGAGGTACGAGCAGTACTTC. Its translation: CASSLVAGRYEQYF.

The genes are TRBV12-3 or TRBV12-4 and TRBJ2-7, with TRBD2 identical over 7 bases. This CDR3 is 12 amino acids long. With 4 bases clipped from V and 3 bases from J, the junction kept 0 bases outside the gene matches. This CDR3 is CASSSGGYEQYF. CDR3 in DNA: TGTGCCAGCAGTTCGGGGGGCTACGAGCAGTACTTC.

This chain joins TRBV18 and TRBJ1-3, with D uncertain. The germline V gene has CDR1 KGHSH and CDR2 LQKENI. This CDR3 region has 16 residues. V was pared by 4 bases and J by 0 bases, with 13 bases between. The CDR3 reads CASSHGRRDSGNTIYF. As DNA, the CDR3 is TGTGCCAGCTCACACGGGCGTCGGGACTCTGGAAACACCATATATTTT.

The chain carries TRBV9 and TRBJ2-7; D gene unclear. Germline lookup yields CDR1 SGDLS and CDR2 YYNGEE. V dropped 0 bases and J dropped 0 bases, with 4 bases sitting between them. This CDR3 comprises 13 residues. CDR3 sequence (DNA): TGTGCCAGCAGCGTAGCTTCCTCCTACGAGCAGTACTTC. This encodes CASSVASSYEQYF.